This is a list of T cell receptor beta chains from one sample in a study of neurological immune-mediated disorders. MiXCR, applied by TCRdb to the 5' RACE reads, yields one record per CDR3 protein. The table includes 40,000 to 50,000 distinct CDR3 sequences, 2.5% detected once. The specimen was PBMCs. The origin of the receptors is a man younger than 45 with multiple sclerosis. The CDR3 runs from the conserved cysteine through the conserved F or W. D genes are given only for firm matches. Expanded clones are given a class, and other clones once, few, many or no size at all.

clone size	CDR3 length	D gene	J gene	V gene	CDR3 protein	CDR3 DNA
many	13	.	TRBJ2-7	TRBV27	CASSPYSTGGESF	TGTGCCAGCAGTCCGTACTCGACTGGAGGGGAGTCCTTC
many	12	.	TRBJ2-2	TRBV24-1	CASGANTGELFF	TGTGCCTCGGGGGCGAACACCGGGGAGCTGTTTTTT
many	19	TRBD1	TRBJ2-5	TRBV6-2/TRBV6-3	CASSYSRQGVLGYQETQYF	TGTGCCAGCAGTTACTCGCGGCAGGGGGTCTTAGGTTACCAAGAGACCCAGTACTTC
many	13	.	TRBJ2-1	TRBV12-3/TRBV12-4	CASSPENGAEQFF	TGTGCCAGCAGCCCGGAGAACGGGGCTGAGCAGTTCTTC
many	14	.	TRBJ2-7	TRBV5-5	CASSLQGGPYEQYF	TGTGCCAGCAGCTTGCAAGGGGGGCCGTACGAGCAGTACTTC
many	14	.	TRBJ2-7	TRBV5-5	CASSLGFGAYEQYF	TGTGCCAGCAGCTTAGGTTTTGGGGCCTACGAGCAGTACTTC
.	14	.	TRBJ1-5	TRBV7-7	CASSLVGGKSAPAF	TGTGCCAGCAGCTTGGTAGGGGGGAAGTCAGCCCCAGCATTT
many	15	.	TRBJ2-3	TRBV7-2	CASSRDSRDTDTQYF	TGTGCCAGCAGCCGGGACTCCAGGGACACAGATACGCAGTATTTT
many	13	.	TRBJ2-7	TRBV27	CASSLGDSYEQYF	TGTGCCAGCAGTTTAGGGGACTCCTACGAGCAGTACTTC
many	15	TRBD1	TRBJ2-2	TRBV4-1	CASSPRQGADGELFF	TGCGCCAGCAGCCCACGACAGGGGGCGGACGGGGAGCTGTTTTTT
many	14	.	TRBJ2-1	TRBV5-1	CASSLEAVLNEQFF	TGCGCCAGCAGCTTGGAAGCGGTTTTAAATGAGCAGTTCTTC
few	12	.	TRBJ1-2	TRBV19	CASTANHYGYTF	TGTGCCAGTACCGCAAACCACTATGGCTACACCTTC
many	17	.	TRBJ2-1	TRBV28	CASSFGSPFVGMNEQFF	TGTGCCAGCAGTTTTGGATCCCCCTTTGTAGGTATGAATGAGCAGTTCTTC
.	14	.	TRBJ1-1	TRBV27	CASSLGRFGTEAFF	TGTGCCAGCAGTTTAGGTAGGTTTGGCACTGAAGCTTTCTTT
many	18	.	TRBJ1-1	TRBV4-3	CASSQEWTVVKMNTEAFF	TGCGCCAGCAGCCAAGAATGGACAGTTGTTAAAATGAACACTGAAGCTTTCTTT
many	15	.	TRBJ2-2	TRBV5-6	CASTQGGRYTGELFF	TGTGCCAGCACACAGGGGGGGAGATACACCGGGGAGCTGTTTTTT
many	11	TRBD2	TRBJ2-7	TRBV29-1	CSVGEGWEQYF	TGCAGCGTTGGGGAGGGTTGGGAGCAGTACTTC
many	12	TRBD1	TRBJ1-2	TRBV20-1	CSAGQGAGGYTF	TGCAGTGCCGGACAGGGGGCGGGTGGCTACACCTTC
many	15	.	TRBJ2-2	TRBV12-3/TRBV12-4	CASETGASDTGELFF	TGTGCCAGCGAGACTGGGGCTAGCGACACCGGGGAGCTGTTTTTT
many	13	.	TRBJ2-6	TRBV7-3	CASSSTGANVLTF	TGTGCCAGCAGCTCAACTGGGGCCAACGTCCTGACTTTC
many	16	TRBD2	TRBJ2-1	TRBV20-1	CSALGTLAGANNEQFF	TGCAGTGCCTTAGGGACCTTAGCGGGGGCTAACAATGAGCAGTTCTTC
many	14	TRBD2	TRBJ2-7	TRBV28	CASRGGTFPYEQYF	TGTGCCAGCCGCGGGGGGACTTTCCCCTACGAGCAGTACTTC
many	16	.	TRBJ2-2	TRBV5-1	CASTLYTQGSTGELFF	TGCGCCAGCACCTTGTATACACAGGGTTCCACCGGGGAGCTGTTTTTT
many	12	.	TRBJ1-4	TRBV6-5	CASSQGGGKLFF	TGTGCCAGCAGCCAGGGAGGGGGAAAACTGTTTTTT
many	14	.	TRBJ2-5	TRBV20-1	CSASGGRGRETQYF	TGCAGTGCTAGTGGTGGCAGGGGAAGAGAGACCCAGTACTTC
.	15	TRBD2	TRBJ2-1	TRBV5-5	CASSFVLAANNEQFF	TGTGCCAGCAGCTTTGTACTAGCGGCAAACAATGAGCAGTTCTTC
many	16	.	TRBJ1-1	TRBV7-9	CASSRAGGTGNTEAFF	TGTGCCAGCAGCCGGGCTGGGGGGACGGGAAACACTGAAGCTTTCTTT
many	15	.	TRBJ2-6	TRBV12-3/TRBV12-4	CASGHTNSGANVLTF	TGTGCCAGCGGACACACGAACTCTGGGGCCAACGTCCTGACTTTC
many	15	.	TRBJ1-3	TRBV5-1	CASSFGTANGNTIYF	TGCGCCAGCAGCTTCGGCACAGCAAATGGAAACACCATATATTTT
many	12	.	TRBJ2-2	TRBV10-1	CASSEGTGELFF	TGCGCCAGCAGTGAAGGAACCGGGGAGCTGTTTTTT
many	15	.	TRBJ1-5	TRBV6-1	CASSEIGVSNQPQHF	TGTGCCAGCAGTGAAATAGGGGTTAGCAATCAGCCCCAGCATTTT
many	15	.	TRBJ2-1	TRBV4-2	CASSQESATYNEQFF	TGTGCCAGCAGCCAGGAAAGCGCCACCTACAATGAGCAGTTCTTC
many	15	TRBD1	TRBJ1-2	TRBV12-3/TRBV12-4	CASTSQGGYGYGYTF	TGTGCCAGCACCTCACAAGGGGGCTATGGCTATGGCTACACCTTC
many	16	.	TRBJ2-5	TRBV18	CASSYVQNSRRETQYF	TGTGCCAGCTCATACGTGCAGAACAGTCGACGGGAGACCCAGTACTTC
.	15	.	TRBJ1-2	TRBV28	CASRTPEIPGYGYTF	TGTGCCAGCAGGACCCCGGAAATCCCGGGCTATGGCTACACCTTC
many	11	.	TRBJ2-7	TRBV5-6	CASSLNREQYF	TGTGCCAGCAGCTTAAACAGGGAGCAGTACTTC
many	13	.	TRBJ2-1	TRBV5-1	CASSPSSADEQFF	TGCGCCAGCAGCCCTTCCAGCGCTGACGAGCAGTTCTTC
many	15	TRBD1	TRBJ2-3	TRBV5-1	CASSIRQGWTDTQYF	TGCGCCAGCAGCATAAGACAGGGGTGGACAGATACGCAGTATTTT
many	14	.	TRBJ2-7	TRBV5-1	CASSPTGISYEQYF	TGCGCCAGCAGCCCCACAGGGATCTCCTACGAGCAGTACTTC
many	14	.	TRBJ1-5	TRBV5-1	CASSLENPNQPQHF	TGCGCCAGCAGCTTGGAGAATCCCAATCAGCCCCAGCATTTT
many	14	.	TRBJ2-1	TRBV3-1	CASSQASSRWEQFF	TGTGCCAGCAGCCAAGCCTCGAGTCGATGGGAGCAGTTCTTC
many	16	TRBD2	TRBJ2-7	TRBV7-8	CASSLGRLAREYEQYF	TGTGCCAGCAGCTTAGGGCGACTAGCGAGAGAATACGAGCAGTACTTC
many	11	.	TRBJ2-5	TRBV20-1	CSAIIGETQYF	TGCAGTGCCATCATTGGAGAGACCCAGTACTTC
many	15	.	TRBJ2-3	TRBV20-1	CSARDFSGATDTQYF	TGCAGTGCTAGAGACTTTAGCGGAGCCACAGATACGCAGTATTTT
many	15	.	TRBJ2-1	TRBV18	CASSEAGFSYNEQFF	TGTGCCAGCTCAGAAGCGGGTTTCTCCTACAATGAGCAGTTCTTC
many	13	.	TRBJ1-2	TRBV20-1	CSAREDRGLFYTF	TGCAGTGCTAGAGAAGATCGAGGGTTGTTCTACACCTTC
many	19	TRBD2	TRBJ2-7	TRBV6-5	CASSFRTSGSFGLAWEQYF	TGTGCCAGCAGTTTCCGAACTAGCGGGAGTTTCGGGCTGGCTTGGGAGCAGTACTTC
many	12	.	TRBJ2-7	TRBV5-1	CASSHGQYEQYF	TGCGCCAGCAGCCATGGACAGTACGAGCAGTACTTC
many	17	TRBD1	TRBJ2-2	TRBV9	CASSTQPGQGDTGELFF	TGTGCCAGCAGCACCCAACCGGGACAGGGGGACACCGGGGAGCTGTTTTTT
many	14	.	TRBJ2-1	TRBV7-2	CASSLAWGANEQFF	TGTGCCAGCAGCTTAGCGTGGGGGGCCAATGAGCAGTTCTTC
many	12	.	TRBJ2-2	TRBV6-5	CASSQRGGELFF	TGTGCCAGCAGTCAAAGAGGCGGGGAGCTGTTTTTT
many	13	.	TRBJ1-1	TRBV5-1	CASSLNLGAEAFF	TGCGCCAGCAGCTTGAACCTTGGGGCTGAAGCTTTCTTT
many	15	.	TRBJ1-1	TRBV20-1	CSARAPGGGNGEAFF	TGCAGTGCTAGAGCCCCCGGGGGAGGGAACGGTGAAGCTTTCTTT